These T cell receptor beta chains were read from a single sample in a study of neoadjuvant anti-PD-1 for oral cavity cancer. TCRdb keeps only in-frame clones here, not all; method: immunoSEQ multiplex PCR. The table includes 30,000 to 35,000 clones, just under 90% detected once. Here the sequenced sample was PBMCs, taken before nivolumab (anti-PD-1) treatment. These receptors all come from a person aged 35-80 years with oral cavity squamous cell carcinoma. CDR3s include the opening cysteine and the closing phenylalanine or tryptophan. D genes are given only for firm matches. For some rows the clone size is stated as once, few or many, or as a class when expanded; others skip it.

TRBV6-1	.	TRBJ1-2	.	TGTGCCAGCAGTGATTCGGCAGATAACTATGGCTACACCTTC	CASSDSADNYGYTF
TRBV9	.	TRBJ2-2	.	TGTGCCAGCAATCCGAGGGGGAACACCGGGGAGCTGTTTTTT	CASNPRGNTGELFF
TRBV10-3	.	TRBJ2-2	TRBD2	TGTGCCATCAGCTCTAGCGGGGGGTACACCGGGGAGCTGTTTTTT	CAISSSGGYTGELFF
TRBV5-4	.	TRBJ1-1	.	TGTGCCAGCAGCTTGGGACAGATGAACACTGAAGCTTTCTTT	CASSLGQMNTEAFF
TRBV5-8	.	TRBJ1-6	.	TGTGCCAGCAGCTTGGGCTCACCCCTCCACTTT	CASSLGSPLHF
TRBV5-1	.	TRBJ2-6	.	TGCGCCAGCAGCCCGCAAGGGGGGGCTGGGGCCAACGTCCTGACTTTC	CASSPQGGAGANVLTF
TRBV7-2	.	TRBJ2-3	.	TGTGCCAGCAGTTTCACGGATACGCAGTATTTT	CASSFTDTQYF
TRBV29-1	.	TRBJ1-1	.	TGCAGCGGGCGCTGGGGCACTGAAGCTTTCTTT	CSGRWGTEAFF
TRBV4-3	.	TRBJ2-3	.	TGCGCCAGCAGCCAAGATCGGAACAGGGATGGCACAGATACGCAGTATTTT	CASSQDRNRDGTDTQYF
TRBV7-2	.	TRBJ2-7	TRBD2	TGTGCCAGCAGCTTAGTTCGCGGGGGGGCCGAGGTTGGCGAGCAGTACTTC	CASSLVRGGAEVGEQYF
TRBV7-8	.	TRBJ2-5	.	TGTGCCAGCAGCTTAGCGCACCAAGAGACCCAGTACTTC	CASSLAHQETQYF
TRBV5-8	.	TRBJ1-5	TRBD1	TGTGCCAGCAGCTTTCGGACAGGGGGCTTTTTTCAGCCCCAGCATTTT	CASSFRTGGFFQPQHF
TRBV19	once	TRBJ2-3	TRBD1	TGTGCCAGTAGTTCACCTCGGGACAGGGGGAGCACAGATACGCAGTATTTT	CASSSPRDRGSTDTQYF
TRBV18	.	TRBJ2-2	.	TGTGCCAGCCCCTCACCCCAGGGGAGGTCCACCGGGGAGCTGTTTTTT	CASPSPQGRSTGELFF
TRBV19	.	TRBJ1-5	TRBD1	TGTGCCAGTAGTATAGGGACAGGGGCCCGCAATCAGCCCCAGCATTTT	CASSIGTGARNQPQHF
TRBV6-6	few	TRBJ2-1	.	TGTGCCAGCAGCCCCGGCCCCTACAATGAGCAGTTCTTC	CASSPGPYNEQFF
TRBV6-1	.	TRBJ2-5	TRBD1	TGTGCCAGCAGTGAAGCGCCGGGACAGGGGGCAGAGACCCAGTACTTC	CASSEAPGQGAETQYF
TRBV7-4	once	TRBJ1-4	.	TGTGCCAGCAGCAGTCGGTCTAATGAAAAACTGTTTTTT	CASSSRSNEKLFF
TRBV19	.	TRBJ1-2	TRBD1	TGTGCCAGTAGTCGGACAGGGCCGATGGGCTACACCTTC	CASSRTGPMGYTF
TRBV2	.	TRBJ2-3	.	TGTGCCAGCAGTGAAGCGGGGGGGCTCCCAACAGATACGCAGTATTTT	CASSEAGGLPTDTQYF
TRBV5-1	.	TRBJ2-3	TRBD2	TGCGCCAGCAGCTTGGGACTAGCGGGGTCAGATACGCAGTATTTT	CASSLGLAGSDTQYF
TRBV5-6	.	TRBJ1-4	.	TGTGCCAGCAGCTTCTACAGAGAAACTAATGAAAAACTGTTTTTT	CASSFYRETNEKLFF
TRBV7-6	.	TRBJ1-4	.	TGTGCCAGCAGCTTAGGAGAGAGTACCGGGTCCCGGGGTGAAAAACTGTTTTTT	CASSLGESTGSRGEKLFF
TRBV4-3	.	TRBJ1-2	.	TGCGCCAGCAGCCACGGAGTGGGTAGCTCCTATGGCTACACCTTC	CASSHGVGSSYGYTF
TRBV7-2	.	TRBJ1-1	.	TGTGCCAGCAGCTTTAAAATAGACACTGAAGCTTTCTTT	CASSFKIDTEAFF
TRBV4-3	.	TRBJ2-7	.	TGCGCCAGCAGCCAATATTCGGGTTACGAGCAGTACTTC	CASSQYSGYEQYF
TRBV10-1	.	TRBJ2-3	TRBD1	TGCGCCAGCAGGGCGGAGGGACAGGGGGATACGCAGTATTTT	CASRAEGQGDTQYF
TRBV15	.	TRBJ1-2	.	TGTGCCACCAGCTTCCCGCTCGACAGTCCTAACTATGGCTACACCTTC	CATSFPLDSPNYGYTF
TRBV7-9	.	TRBJ1-6	.	TGTGCCAGCACCCCCAGGGAGGGAGGGGATTCATCCCTCCACTTT	CASTPREGGDSSLHF
TRBV7-9	.	TRBJ1-2	.	TGTGCCAGCAGCTCGAAGGCTACTAACTATGGCTACACCTTC	CASSSKATNYGYTF
TRBV10-3	.	TRBJ2-7	.	TGTGCCATCAGTGAGTCCCTCTACGAGCAGTACTTC	CAISESLYEQYF
TRBV19	.	TRBJ2-5	.	TGTGCCAGTACCCCACAGGCTTCTGTGGGGACCCAGTACTTC	CASTPQASVGTQYF
TRBV5-5	.	TRBJ1-1	TRBD1	TGTGCCAGCAGCCTATTCTTGACAGGGGCCGGGGAACAAGCTTTCTTT	CASSLFLTGAGEQAFF
TRBV7-2	.	TRBJ1-1	TRBD1	TGTGCCAGCAGCTGGACAGGGCGGGACACTGAAGCTTTCTTT	CASSWTGRDTEAFF
TRBV4-2	.	TRBJ2-7	.	TGTGCCAGCAGCCAAGATTTCGACGCCCGCGAGCAGTACTTC	CASSQDFDAREQYF
TRBV4-3	.	TRBJ1-6	.	TGCGCCAGCAGCCAAGACTGGAGGGTCTCTAATTCACCCCTCCACTTT	CASSQDWRVSNSPLHF
TRBV2	.	TRBJ2-7	.	TGTGCCAGCAGCCTCGGACAGCTGACTTCCTACGAGCAGTACTTC	CASSLGQLTSYEQYF
TRBV9	.	TRBJ1-3	.	TGTGCCAGCAGCGTAGGCGGGGGAATCTCTGGAAACACCATATATTTT	CASSVGGGISGNTIYF
TRBV9	.	TRBJ2-3	.	TGTGCCAGCAGCCGCGGCTTAAGCACAGATACGCAGTATTTT	CASSRGLSTDTQYF
TRBV4-3	.	TRBJ1-1	.	TGCGCCAGCAGCCAAGATTTCGCATACATGAACACTGAAGCTTTCTTT	CASSQDFAYMNTEAFF
TRBV5-6	.	TRBJ1-1	TRBD1	TGTGCCAGCAGCTTGCCGATAGGGACAGGAGCTTTCTTT	CASSLPIGTGAFF
TRBV9	.	TRBJ1-4	.	TGTGCCAGCAGCGTTGGTATGGACCTCCTTGAAAAACTGTTTTTT	CASSVGMDLLEKLFF
TRBV4-3	.	TRBJ2-1	TRBD1	TGCGCCAGCAGCCGGCAGGGGTCAGGGACAGGGTTTATCCATGAGCAGTTCTTC	CASSRQGSGTGFIHEQFF
TRBV7-9	.	TRBJ1-1	.	TGTGCCAGCAGCTTAGACCAGGGGAACACTGAAGCTTTCTTT	CASSLDQGNTEAFF
TRBV6-5	.	TRBJ1-2	TRBD1	TGTGCCAGCGGACAGGGGTACTATGGCTACACCTTC	CASGQGYYGYTF
TRBV5-1	.	TRBJ2-1	.	TGCGCCAGCAGCTTAAACAATGAGCAGTTCTTC	CASSLNNEQFF
TRBV2	.	TRBJ2-3	.	TGTGCCAGCAGTGTGGGCAGAGGCACAGATACGCAGTATTTT	CASSVGRGTDTQYF
TRBV2	.	TRBJ2-5	.	TGTGCCAGCACCCCAGGGGTGATAGAGACCCAGTACTTC	CASTPGVIETQYF
TRBV2	.	TRBJ2-3	.	TGTGCCAGCAGTGATATGAGGGGCAATCAGCCCCAGTATTTT	CASSDMRGNQPQYF
TRBV19	.	TRBJ2-7	.	TGTGCCAGTAGTCTCCGGGAAACCTCCTACGAGCAGTACTTC	CASSLRETSYEQYF
TRBV5-4	once	TRBJ2-7	.	TGTGCCAGCAGCTTGGCTAGGCAGGGGATCTACGAGCAGTACTTC	CASSLARQGIYEQYF
TRBV11-2	.	TRBJ1-5	TRBD1	TGTGCCAGCAGTCGGACAGGGGTGCGGAGTCAGCCCCAGCATTTT	CASSRTGVRSQPQHF
TRBV7-9	.	TRBJ2-2	.	TGTGCCAGCAGCGGTGGACGGACGACCGGGGAGCTGTTTTTT	CASSGGRTTGELFF
TRBV12-5	.	TRBJ1-4	TRBD1	TGTGCTAGTGGTTTGGCGACAGGGGGAAGTGAAAAACTGTTTTTT	CASGLATGGSEKLFF
TRBV7-2	.	TRBJ1-5	TRBD1	TGTGCCAGCAGCCCACTGCGGACAGGGGTCAATCAGCCCCAGCATTTT	CASSPLRTGVNQPQHF
TRBV6-6	.	TRBJ1-4	.	TGTGCCAGCAGTTACCTGAATGTGGCTAATGAAAAACTGTTTTTT	CASSYLNVANEKLFF
TRBV5-8	once	TRBJ2-7	.	TGTGCCAGCAGCTTGGATATAGGCAGGCTTACCTACGAGCAGTACTTC	CASSLDIGRLTYEQYF
TRBV30	.	TRBJ1-1	.	TGTGCCTGGAGTGTCCCGGACGCATTCGACACTGAAGCTTTCTTT	CAWSVPDAFDTEAFF
TRBV5-8	.	TRBJ2-7	.	TGTGCCAGCAGCTCGTCCGGGACCACCTACGAGCAGTACTTC	CASSSSGTTYEQYF
TRBV7-9	.	TRBJ1-1	.	TGTGCCAGCAGCTTAGGGGGGGGCGAAGCTTTCTTT	CASSLGGGEAFF